These T cell receptor beta chains were read from a single sample in a study of T cells in Graves' hyperthyroidism and ophthalmopathy. Each CDR3 protein gets one entry after TCRdb re-called the multiplex PCR reads with MiXCR. The sample lists 270,000 or so distinct CDR3 sequences, 20% to 25% occurring once. Sequencing was done on a sample of blood. The receptor source for this set is a man aged 35 to 55 with Graves' hyperthyroidism that later progressed to Graves' ophthalmopathy. The CDR3 runs from the conserved cysteine through the conserved F or W. A D gene is named only where the DNA matches it firmly. The listing skips clone size in some rows; elsewhere it reads once, few, many or a size class.

clone size,D gene,V gene,J gene,CDR3 DNA,CDR3 protein
many,-,TRBV5-8,TRBJ1-5,TGTGCCAGCAGTTCCCGCGCGATGCGGGGTCAGCCCCAGCATTTT,CASSSRAMRGQPQHF
many,-,TRBV5-4,TRBJ2-7,TGTGCCAGCAACGTAGGGGGCTCCTACGAGCAGTACTTC,CASNVGGSYEQYF
-,-,TRBV7-2,TRBJ1-6,TGTGCCAGCAGCTTCCTGGGAGTTAGTAATTCACCCCTCCACTTT,CASSFLGVSNSPLHF
few,TRBD1,TRBV12-3/TRBV12-4,TRBJ1-2,TGTGCCAGCAGTCGATTAACAGGGGGCTATGGCTACACCTTC,CASSRLTGGYGYTF
many,TRBD1,TRBV7-2,TRBJ1-2,TGTGCCAGCAGCACACGTCAGGGGGCGGATGGCTACACCTTC,CASSTRQGADGYTF
many,-,TRBV10-2,TRBJ1-3,TGCGCCAGCAGTGAGGACAGCGCTGGAAACACCATATATTTT,CASSEDSAGNTIYF
-,-,TRBV30,TRBJ1-3,TGTGCCTGGAGTAGCCCGTGGCATGACGGAATAAACACCATATATTTT,CAWSSPWHDGINTIYF
many,-,TRBV6-5,TRBJ2-7,TGTGCCAGCAGTTACGGCAGGATAGGTACCTACGAGCAGTACTTC,CASSYGRIGTYEQYF
many,-,TRBV11-2,TRBJ1-1,TGTGCCAGCATCCCTGGGGTAGGTCGGACTGAAGCTTTCTTT,CASIPGVGRTEAFF
many,TRBD1,TRBV28,TRBJ1-5,TGTGCCAGCAAGGGGGCTGACAATCAGCCCCAGCATTTT,CASKGADNQPQHF
many,-,TRBV5-1,TRBJ1-1,TGCGCCAGCAGGGAGGGGTACACTGAAGCTTTCTTT,CASREGYTEAFF
-,-,TRBV11-2,TRBJ1-2,TGTGCCAGCAACGAGAACGCCCTCGGGCCTAACTATGGCTACACCTTC,CASNENALGPNYGYTF
-,-,TRBV12-3/TRBV12-4,TRBJ1-2,TGTGCCAGCAGTTCCAACAGGGTGAAGAACTATGGCTACACCTTC,CASSSNRVKNYGYTF
many,-,TRBV24-1,TRBJ2-7,TGTGCCACCAGTGATTCCGGAGCGGACCAATCCTACGAGCAGTACTTC,CATSDSGADQSYEQYF
many,TRBD1,TRBV7-6,TRBJ2-7,TGTGCCAGCAGCTCCGGGACAGGGGGCGACTACGAGCAGTACTTC,CASSSGTGGDYEQYF
many,-,TRBV20-1,TRBJ1-1,TGCAGTGCTAGAGATGCCCTGAACACTGAAGCTTTCTTT,CSARDALNTEAFF
few,-,TRBV27,TRBJ1-5,TGTGCCAGCAGTTTTTCTAGGGTCAGTCAGCCCCAGCATTTT,CASSFSRVSQPQHF
-,-,TRBV15,TRBJ1-1,TGTGCCACCAGCAGAGACAGGGTCACTGAAGCTTTCTTT,CATSRDRVTEAFF
-,TRBD1,TRBV28,TRBJ1-6,TGTGCCAGCAAAGTATACGGGACAGGGGGAAATTCACCCCTCCACTTT,CASKVYGTGGNSPLHF
many,TRBD1,TRBV18,TRBJ1-1,TGTGCCAGCTCACTCTCGACAGGGGGAGTCCCTGAAGCTTTCTTT,CASSLSTGGVPEAFF
few,-,TRBV18,TRBJ1-3,TGTGCCAGCTCACCGAACGACCTCGGACTCAACTCTGGAAACACCATATATTTT,CASSPNDLGLNSGNTIYF
few,TRBD2,TRBV6-1,TRBJ2-5,TGTGCCAGCAGTCCGCGACTAGCGGGAGCTCAAGAGACCCAGTACTTC,CASSPRLAGAQETQYF
many,-,TRBV20-1,TRBJ2-7,TGCAGTGCCGAAACAGGGTCTCGAATCAACTACGAGCAGTACTTC,CSAETGSRINYEQYF
many,-,TRBV11-3,TRBJ2-7,TGTGCCAGCAGCTTAGTCCGGAGCTCCTACGAGCAGTACTTC,CASSLVRSSYEQYF
-,-,TRBV6-2/TRBV6-3,TRBJ1-1,TGTGCCAGCAGTTACTCGCGGGCTCAGGGCCAGCTGAACACTGAAGCTTTCTTT,CASSYSRAQGQLNTEAFF
many,TRBD2,TRBV9,TRBJ2-7,TGTGCCAGCAGCGTAGGTGGGACTAGTGCTTTCCACGAGCAGTACTTC,CASSVGGTSAFHEQYF
-,TRBD2,TRBV6-4,TRBJ2-7,TGTGCCAGCAGTCCGCGGGGCGGGGGGCAGAACGAGCAGTACTTC,CASSPRGGGQNEQYF
many,-,TRBV18,TRBJ1-4,TGTGCCAGCTCACCATCGAGGGTCCCTAATGAAAAACTGTTTTTT,CASSPSRVPNEKLFF
many,-,TRBV6-5,TRBJ2-7,TGTGCCAGCAGTTACAGAAACTCCTACGAGCAGTACTTC,CASSYRNSYEQYF
many,TRBD1,TRBV29-1,TRBJ2-2,TGCAGCGCCGGGACAGGGGACACCGGGGAGCTGTTTTTT,CSAGTGDTGELFF
many,-,TRBV18,TRBJ2-7,TGTGCCAGCTCACGGGGAGGACAAGATCGGTACTTC,CASSRGGQDRYF
-,-,TRBV7-2,TRBJ2-5,TGTGCCAGCAGCTTAGTAGGGGTTAGGCAAGAGACCCAGTACTTC,CASSLVGVRQETQYF
-,TRBD1,TRBV2,TRBJ1-5,TGTGCCAGCAAGGGGACAGGGCTTCAGCCCCAGCATTTT,CASKGTGLQPQHF
-,TRBD1,TRBV20-1,TRBJ2-7,TGCAGTGCTAGGGGACAGCGATCCTACGAGCAGTACTTC,CSARGQRSYEQYF
-,-,TRBV4-1,TRBJ1-2,TGCGCCAGCAGCCAAGATCCCCGCCAGGGCTATGGCTACACCTTC,CASSQDPRQGYGYTF
many,-,TRBV10-3,TRBJ1-2,TGTGCCATCAATGAGTGGGGAGGCGGGATCTATGGCTACACCTTC,CAINEWGGGIYGYTF
once,-,TRBV6-1,TRBJ2-7,TGTGCCAGCACCGCAGGCGGAGGGAACGAGCAGTACTTC,CASTAGGGNEQYF
many,-,TRBV7-9,TRBJ1-2,TGTGCCAACAGCCTCAAACAGGGCATTAACTATGGCTACACCTTC,CANSLKQGINYGYTF
-,TRBD2,TRBV20-1,TRBJ2-5,TGCAGTGGGACTAGCGGAAGGGAGACCCAGTACTTC,CSGTSGRETQYF
-,-,TRBV6-5,TRBJ2-5,TGTGCCACCCGGGGGACATCCCACGAGACCCAGTACTTC,CATRGTSHETQYF
-,TRBD1,TRBV6-1,TRBJ2-7,TGTGCCAGCCAACCGGGACAGGGCTCCTACGAGCAGTACTTC,CASQPGQGSYEQYF
many,-,TRBV3-1,TRBJ2-7,TGTGCCAGCAGCCTTACTCTACAGCTGGGGTCCGAGCAGTACTTC,CASSLTLQLGSEQYF
many,-,TRBV2,TRBJ1-5,TGTGCCAGCAGCGCAACAAGTCAGCCCCAGCATTTT,CASSATSQPQHF
-,-,TRBV12-3/TRBV12-4,TRBJ1-1,TGTGCCAGCAGTTTAGTTCAACCGGGGAACACTGAAGCTTTCTTT,CASSLVQPGNTEAFF
many,-,TRBV24-1,TRBJ2-7,TGTGCCACCAGTGACACCGACCACGAGCAGTACTTC,CATSDTDHEQYF
-,-,TRBV10-3,TRBJ2-7,TGTGCCATCAGTGAATCCGACAAGGCCCTCTCCTACGAGCAGTACTTC,CAISESDKALSYEQYF
many,-,TRBV20-1,TRBJ1-1,TGCAGTGCTAGAGGGGGGGGTGAAGCTTTCTTT,CSARGGGEAFF
many,-,TRBV29-1,TRBJ2-7,TGCAGCGTTGAACTCGGGAAGAGCTCCTACGAGCAGTACTTC,CSVELGKSSYEQYF
many,-,TRBV6-1,TRBJ1-2,TGTGCCAGCAGTGAAAGGGTCAATGGCTACACCTTC,CASSERVNGYTF
many,-,TRBV6-5,TRBJ1-1,TGTGCCAGCAGTTACTCGGACGTCCTCAAGGATGCTTTCTTT,CASSYSDVLKDAFF
-,TRBD1,TRBV4-1,TRBJ2-2,TGCGCCAGCAGCCCCCCCAGGGGGCGGAACACCGGGGAGCTGTTTTTT,CASSPPRGRNTGELFF
many,TRBD2,TRBV18,TRBJ2-5,TGTGCCAGCTCACCAGCCGGGACTAGCGGAGACCAAGAGACCCAGTACTTC,CASSPAGTSGDQETQYF
-,-,TRBV6-5,TRBJ1-5,TGTGCCAGCAGTTATGGGACGACAGGACAGCCCCAGCATTTT,CASSYGTTGQPQHF
many,-,TRBV6-5,TRBJ1-5,TGTGCCAGCAGTATGTCCGGGGCCAATCAGCCCCAGCATTTT,CASSMSGANQPQHF
many,-,TRBV7-2,TRBJ1-3,TGTGCCAGCACCCGAGGGTACGGAAACACCATATATTTT,CASTRGYGNTIYF
many,-,TRBV30,TRBJ2-3,TGTGCCTGGAGTATCACAGATACGCAGTATTTT,CAWSITDTQYF
many,TRBD2,TRBV5-1,TRBJ2-5,TGCGCCAGCAGCTTCGGAGCTAGCGGGGGCCTCCAAGAGACCCAGTACTTC,CASSFGASGGLQETQYF